The clone carrying this T cell receptor (beta chain) was seen only once. Produced via immunoSEQ multiplex PCR; TCRdb's table is partial and in-frame only. In the table there are approximately 100,000 clones, 69% of which are singletons. This sample stems from a study of blood T cell repertoires in COVID-19. V lost 5 bases and J lost 3; bases outside the gene matches: 6. Germline CDR1 reads MDHEN; CDR2 reads SYDVKM. The CDR3 loop spans 14 amino acids. The rearrangement uses TRBV28 and TRBJ1-1; 7 nucleotides match TRBD1. The TCR comes from a man older than 75 with acute or convalescent COVID-19. Sequenced sample: peripheral blood. CDR3 sequence: CASSPYGQDTEAFF. In DNA, the CDR3 is TGTGCCAGCAGTCCTTACGGACAGGACACTGAAGCTTTCTTT.